Below are 26 T cell receptor beta chains sequenced from a single sample in a study of Tregs in tolerant kidney transplant recipients. The table came from immunoSEQ multiplex PCR; TCRdb's copy has only in-frame clones and leaves some out. This table has roughly 120,000 clones, 92% appearing once. The sample was CD4+ T cells from blood. These receptors came from a human donor in good health.

The V call is TRBV5-4, the J call TRBJ2-7; TRBD2 matches 8 bases. Germline CDR1 and CDR2: SGHNT and YYREEE (reference sequence). The CDR3 length is 16 residues. The V and J ends lost 4 bases and 0 bases, in that order; junction bases with no gene match: 9. The CDR3 spells CASSLGGSGASYEQYF. The DNA of the CDR3 is TGTGCCAGCAGCCTGGGTGGTAGCGGGGCCTCCTACGAGCAGTACTTC.

The chain employs TRBV6-5 and TRBJ1-2; a possible D gene is TRBD1 (5 bases). Trimming took off 1 base at V and 2 bases at J, with 11 bases between the two ends. This CDR3 region has 15 residues. CDR1 MNHEY and CDR2 SVGAGI come from the germline V gene. The CDR3 region has the DNA TGTGCCAGCAGTTACTGGGGGGATGGGAACTATGGCTACACCTTC. Translated: CASSYWGDGNYGYTF.

This clone has more than one count but fewer than ten. The gene calls are TRBV15 and TRBJ2-3; 8 bases line up with TRBD2. J gave up 5 bases and V 4 bases, and 5 bases lay outside the gene matches. CDR1 and CDR2 (germline): LNHNV, YYDKDF (reference sequence). This CDR3 contains 14 residues. The CDR3 protein is CATSMGLGGDTQYF. CDR3 in DNA: TGTGCCACCAGCATGGGACTAGGAGGAGATACGCAGTATTTT.

This chain joins TRBV5-8 and TRBJ2-5, with TRBD1 matching 11 bases. Trimming took 4 bases from V and 9 from J; bases not matched to a gene: 20. There are 18 residues in the CDR3. CDR1 SGHTS and CDR2 YDEGEE come from the germline V gene. The CDR3 here is CASSRGTGGAMSGGAQYF. CDR3 nucleotide sequence: TGTGCCAGCAGCCGTGGGACAGGGGGTGCGATGTCTGGTGGGGCCCAGTACTTC.

This clone has just one count. J is TRBJ1-1 and V is TRBV19; no clear D gene. The CDR3 is 12 residues long. Germline lookup yields CDR1 LNHDA and CDR2 SQIVND (reference sequence). The germline V and J ends were trimmed by 4 bases and 3 bases, with 6 bases remaining between them. The CDR3 DNA follows: TGTGCCAGTAGTAGGGGAGACACTGAAGCTTTCTTT. Encoded protein: CASSRGDTEAFF. Using reference TRBV19 and TRBJ1-1 for the parts outside the CDR3, the full variable domain is DGGITQSPKYLFRKEGQNVTLSCEQNLNHDAMYWYRQDPGQGLRLIYYSQIVNDFQKGDIAEGYSVSREKKESFPLTVTSAQKNPTAFYLCASSRGDTEAFFGQGTRLTVV.

CDR3 sequence reads: CASSRSGTVPNEKLFF. The CDR3 region has the DNA TGTGCCAGCAGCCGAAGTGGGACAGTGCCAAATGAAAAACTGTTTTTT. The chain uses TRBV5-5 and TRBJ1-4; TRBD1 aligns across 7 bases. This CDR3 is 16 amino acids long. The junction had 11 bases not matched to a gene; V was cut back by 4 bases and J by 5 bases. Germline V gene lookup returns CDR1 SGHKS and CDR2 YYEKEE (reference sequence).

The chain uses TRBV5-1 and TRBJ1-1; perhaps TRBD1 as D (6 bases). Germline CDR1 and CDR2: SGHRS and YFSETQ. Deletions cut 2 bases from V and 1 base from J, with 12 bases between. This CDR3 has 15 residues. The CDR3 region has the DNA TGCGCCAGCAGCTTTGACAGGCCCTCGAACACTGAAGCTTTCTTT. It encodes CASSFDRPSNTEAFF.

The chain employs TRBV9 and TRBJ1-1; 9 nucleotides align to TRBD1. The V segment lost 4 bases and the J segment 5 bases; nucleotides outside the gene matches: 12. Germline V lookup: CDR1 SGDLS, CDR2 YYNGEE. The CDR3 has 16 residues. The CDR3 here is CASSSHVPGQGTEAFF. The CDR3 bases are TGTGCCAGCAGCAGTCACGTTCCGGGACAGGGTACTGAAGCTTTCTTT.

The rearrangement joins TRBV29-1 to TRBJ2-1; possible D gene TRBD1, 5 bases. Trimming shortened V by 7 bases and J by 5 bases, and 9 bases separated the two germline ends. The CDR3 is 11 amino acids. CDR1 is SQVTM and CDR2 is ANQGSEA in the germline V gene. This CDR3 reads CSETENNEQFF. The CDR3 DNA is TGCAGCGAGACAGAAAACAATGAGCAGTTCTTC.

CDR3 bases: TGTGCCAGCAGTGGGACAGTCTCTGGAAACACCATATATTTT. Its translation is CASSGTVSGNTIYF. The gene calls are TRBV25-1 and TRBJ1-3; D possibly corresponds to TRBD1 (6 bases). Trimming shortened V by 4 bases and J by 0 bases, and 7 bases separated the two germline ends. Looked up from germline, CDR1 is MGHDK and CDR2 is SYGVNS. The CDR3 loop spans 14 amino acids. The whole variable domain, remainder taken from reference TRBV25-1 and TRBJ1-3, is EADIYQTPRYLVIGTGKKITLECSQTMGHDKMYWYQQDPGMELHLIHYSYGVNSTEKGDLSSESTVSRIRTEHFPLTLESARPSHTSQYLCASSGTVSGNTIYFGEGSWLTVV.

This chain uses TRBV19 with TRBJ2-7; 8 bases are a match to TRBD1. Looked up from germline, CDR1 is LNHDA and CDR2 is SQIVND (reference sequence). The V gene end was trimmed by 0 bases and the J gene end by 0 bases; junction bases not matched to a gene: 4. This CDR3 has 16 amino acids. The CDR3 region is CASSIDRTGRSYEQYF. CDR3 nucleotides: TGTGCCAGTAGTATAGATCGGACAGGGCGCTCCTACGAGCAGTACTTC.

The rearrangement joins TRBV6-1 to TRBJ1-2; TRBD1 aligns across 10 bases. Germline V gene lookup returns CDR1 MNHNS and CDR2 SASEGT. The CDR3 is 14 residues long. Trimming cost V 5 bases and J 8 bases; bases outside gene matches: 8. CDR3 residues: CASSPDRGLEGYTF. The CDR3 nucleotides read TGTGCCAGCAGTCCCGACAGGGGGCTAGAAGGCTACACCTTC.

The chain carries TRBV7-9 and TRBJ1-1; no reliable D call. The CDR3 has 15 residues. The V and J ends lost 1 base and 7 bases respectively, with 16 bases between them. Germline CDR1 is SEHNR and CDR2 is FQNEAQ (reference sequence). In nucleotides, the CDR3 is TGTGCCAGCAGCTTAGGCCATGCTGGGATCGGTGAAGCTTTCTTT. Translated: CASSLGHAGIGEAFF.

Only one count was recorded for this clone. V usage is TRBV5-1 and J usage is TRBJ1-1; D is ambiguous. V was cut by 4 bases and J by 0 bases, with 13 bases left in between. CDR1 is SGHRS, CDR2 YFSETQ, per germline. The CDR3 is 15 residues long. This CDR3 is CASSRNSLMNTEAFF. DNA for the CDR3: TGCGCCAGCAGCAGAAACAGCCTCATGAACACTGAAGCTTTCTTT.

V usage is TRBV2 and J usage is TRBJ2-5; TRBD2 matches 7 bases. V dropped 11 bases and J dropped 5; count of bases not matched to a gene: 17. The CDR3 runs to 15 residues. The V gene's germline CDR1 is SNHLY and CDR2 FYNNEI. The CDR3 DNA reads TGTGCCTTCGCCTCTAGCGGCCTTTATGGTGAGACCCAGTACTTC. This translates into CAFASSGLYGETQYF.

The rearrangement uses TRBV6-5 and TRBJ2-7, with D hard to call. Trimming shortened V by 2 bases and J by 5 bases, and 16 bases separated the two germline ends. Germline assignment: CDR1 MNHEY and CDR2 SVGAGI. This CDR3 has 15 amino acids. The CDR3 protein is CASSYAETLKHEQYF. The CDR3 DNA is TGTGCCAGCAGTTACGCCGAGACCCTAAAGCACGAGCAGTACTTC.

The DNA for the CDR3 is TGTGCCAGCAGTGGGGCCCTAGCGGGGGGGCGGGAGCAGTACTTC. It codes for CASSGALAGGREQYF. The gene calls are TRBV2 and TRBJ2-7; TRBD2 matches 12 bases. With V trimmed by 4 bases and J by 7 bases, 8 bases remained unmatched. The CDR3 spans 15 residues. The V gene's germline CDR1 is SNHLY and CDR2 FYNNEI.

The V and J genes are TRBV11-2 and TRBJ1-6; D not certain. This CDR3 contains 12 residues. CDR1 is SGHAT and CDR2 is FQNNGV in the germline V gene. V dropped 4 bases and J dropped 7 bases, with 5 bases sitting between them. The CDR3: CASSSDNSPLHF. The CDR3 coding sequence is TGTGCCAGCAGCTCCGACAATTCACCCCTCCACTTT.

The V gene is TRBV18, the J gene TRBJ1-3, with 8 bases fitting TRBD1. The germline V gene encodes CDR1 KGHSH and CDR2 LQKENI. CDR3 size: 14 residues. Trimming took 5 bases from V and 3 from J; bases not matched to a gene: 3. CDR3: CASSGDRGGNTIYF. The DNA for the CDR3 is TGTGCCAGCTCAGGAGACAGGGGTGGAAACACCATATATTTT.

The chain uses TRBV5-1 and TRBJ2-7, with D possibly called TRBD1 or TRBD2 (6 bases each). Trimming left V 0 bases short and J 4 bases short, with 17 bases between. The CDR3 length is 16 residues. The germline V gene has CDR1 SGHRS and CDR2 YFSETQ. The CDR3 spells CASSLGGGNRAYEQYF. The CDR3 region has the DNA TGCGCCAGCAGCTTGGGCGGAGGGAACAGGGCGTACGAGCAGTACTTC.

For this clone: Distinct nucleotide sequences in the sample also encode this CDR3. The V call is TRBV6-1, the J call TRBJ2-7, with D maybe TRBD1 (6 bases). V lost 2 bases and J lost 4, with 6 bases in between. The CDR3 is made up of 12 amino acids. In germline, CDR1 is MNHNS, CDR2 SASEGT. CDR3 bases: TGTGCCAGCAGTGAACAGGGGTACGAGCAGTACTTC. Residues: CASSEQGYEQYF.

This chain joins TRBV30 and TRBJ2-4, with D tentatively TRBD2 (6 bases). Germline V gene sequence: CDR1 GTSNPN, CDR2 SVGIG (reference sequence). Trimming stripped 0 bases from V and 8 bases from J, with 14 bases between. This CDR3 contains 14 residues. This CDR3 reads CAWSVALASYIQYF. The DNA of the CDR3 is TGTGCCTGGAGTGTAGCACTAGCAAGTTACATTCAGTACTTC.

V gene TRBV25-1 combines with J gene TRBJ2-5; 9 bases align to TRBD2. Germline V gene lookup returns CDR1 MGHDK and CDR2 SYGVNS. The CDR3 contains 14 residues. After removal of 10 bases from V and 5 bases from J, the junction contained 11 bases not matched to a gene. The CDR3 bases are TGTGCCATCTCAGAGGCGGGGGGGGTCGAGACCCAGTACTTC. This translates into CAISEAGGVETQYF. Looking up the rest from reference TRBV25-1 and TRBJ2-5 gives the full variable domain: EADIYQTPRYLVIGTGKKITLECSQTMGHDKMYWYQQDPGMELHLIHYSYGVNSTEKGDLSSESTVSRIRTEHFPLTLESARPSHTSQYLCAISEAGGVETQYFGPGTRLLVL.

The CDR3 sequence: CASSLDGTVSNQPQHF. For the CDR3, the DNA is TGTGCCAGCAGCTTAGACGGGACGGTTAGCAATCAGCCCCAGCATTTT. The chain carries TRBV7-9 and TRBJ1-5; the D gene is possibly TRBD1 (5 bases). From germline, CDR1 is SEHNR and CDR2 FQNEAQ (reference sequence). The CDR3 consists of 16 residues. V lost 1 base to trimming and J lost 0 bases, with 10 bases between them.

The rearrangement joins TRBV6-6 to TRBJ1-2; D not resolved. The CDR3 has 15 amino acids. Germline CDR1 MNHNY, CDR2 SVGAGI (reference sequence). The V gene lost 10 bases and the J gene lost 3 bases, with 21 bases spanning the gap. The CDR3 DNA reads TGTGCCACCACGGTATCTCACACCCGTCACTATGGCTACACCTTC. It translates to CATTVSHTRHYGYTF.

V gene TRBV5-4 combines with J gene TRBJ2-3; TRBD2 matches 8 bases. Germline lookup yields CDR1 SGHNT and CDR2 YYREEE (reference sequence). The length of the CDR3 is 17 residues. Losses at the gene ends were 1 base for V and 2 bases for J; bases not matched to a gene: 9. CDR3 nucleotide sequence: TGTGCCAGCAGCTTGCGGCTAGCGGGTATGCTCACAGATACGCAGTATTTT. This encodes CASSLRLAGMLTDTQYF.